Reported below is one TCR beta chain. What it binds is unknown. This specimen comes from a study of cytomegalovirus exposure and HLA in healthy donors. Study in general: The early release's HLA-typed donors yielded tens of millions of unique TCRs. Ancestry clustering placed around 81% of 300 to 400 genotyped donors in the Caucasian-associated cluster. Study-level points and caveats: TCR beta V segments were, for the most part, productive about 87% or about 30% of the time in an earlier analysis. Owing to their indistinguishability, certain V segments, notably TRBV6-2 and TRBV6-3, were excluded.

CDR3 length: 12 residues. From germline, CDR1 is SGHRS and CDR2 YFSETQ. The V gene lost 1 base and the J gene lost 7 bases, with 5 bases spanning the gap. The PCR had 60 Vbeta and 13 Jbeta primers. Here immunoSEQ multiplex PCR was the method, and the copy in TCRdb shows in-frame clones only, minus some. The data contain about 140,000 clones, around four fifths of them singletons. The chain is built from TRBV5-1 and TRBJ2-2; D unresolved. The clonotype originates from a man aged 25 to 40 in good health and CMV-seropositive. The material sequenced was PBMCs. The CDR3 coding sequence is TGCGCCAGCAGCTTGAGGAGCGGGGAGCTGTTTTTT. Translated, it gives CASSLRSGELFF.